The 24 T cell receptor beta chains reported below all come from one sample, sequenced in a study of T cell clonotyping in hematopoietic cell transplantation. Stated time point: recipient sample about 28 days before transplant, after cytoreduction. Profiled with immunoSEQ multiplex PCR; TCRdb holds only in-frame clones, not every one. Here the sample spans approximately 41,000 clones, approximately 81% being singletons. The sample consisted of peripheral blood mononuclear cells, taken before stem cell transplant. The source of these receptors is a man in his sixties with acute myeloid leukemia. Some clones in this sample may be carry-over from other donors' samples.

The DNA for the CDR3 is TGCGCCAGCAGCTTTGTAACGACAGTCCTCCAAGAGACCCAGTACTTC. It yields the protein CASSFVTTVLQETQYF. The rearrangement uses TRBV5-1 and TRBJ2-5, with a weak D call TRBD1 (5 bases). The V end lost 2 bases, the J end lost 1 base, and 15 bases lay between the germline ends. The germline gives CDR1 SGHRS, CDR2 YFSETQ. The CDR3 is made up of 16 amino acids.

The chain employs TRBV7-2 and TRBJ2-1, with D tentatively TRBD2 (5 bases). V lost 2 bases and J lost 3, with 14 bases in between. Germline V gene data show CDR1 as SGHTA and CDR2 as FQGNSA. CDR3 length: 16 residues. CDR3 region: CASSLKWREGYNEQFF. CDR3 coding DNA: TGTGCCAGCAGCTTAAAATGGCGCGAGGGCTACAATGAGCAGTTCTTC.

V and J are TRBV7-8 and TRBJ2-7; D might be TRBD2 (5 bases). This CDR3 is 14 amino acids long. Germline CDR1 SGHVS, CDR2 FQNEAQ. Trimming shortened V by 3 bases and J by 7 bases, and 16 bases separated the two germline ends. The CDR3 DNA is TGTGCCAGCAGCTTGGGAGCATACGTTCGGGAGCAGTACTTC. It yields the protein CASSLGAYVREQYF.

The chain is built from TRBV28 and TRBJ1-2, with D maybe TRBD1 (5 bases). Between the trimmed V and J ends, which lost 7 bases and 4 bases, there was a span of 7 bases. CDR1 and CDR2 (germline): MDHEN, SYDVKM. The CDR3 totals 11 residues. For the CDR3, the DNA is TGTGCCAGCACCGACAGCTATGGCTACACCTTC. Translated, it gives CASTDSYGYTF.

The chain combines TRBV5-8 with TRBJ2-7; D is undetermined. V lost 0 bases, J lost 2 bases, and 9 bases lay in between. CDR1 is SGHTS and CDR2 is YDEGEE in the germline V gene. CDR3 size: 14 residues. CDR3 DNA sequence: TGTGCCAGCAGCTTGGTACAGTCAACCTACGAGCAGTACTTC. Its translation: CASSLVQSTYEQYF. The variable domain in full, with the rest retrieved from reference TRBV5-8 and TRBJ2-7, is EAGVTQSPTHLIKTRGQQATLRCSPISGHTSVYWYQQALGLGLQFLLWYDEGEERNRGNFPPRFSGRQFPNYSSELNVNALELEDSALYLCASSLVQSTYEQYFGPGTRLTVT.

Only a few counts were recorded for this clone. This chain links TRBV7-2 with TRBJ1-2; D is uncertain. The CDR3 is 13 residues long. Germline CDR1 is SGHTA and CDR2 is FQGNSA. Trimming shortened V by 0 bases and J by 4 bases, and 6 bases separated the two germline ends. CDR3 amino acids: CASSLAAPYGYTF. CDR3 nucleotides: TGTGCCAGCAGCTTAGCGGCACCCTATGGCTACACCTTC.

The chain uses TRBV7-6 and TRBJ1-4; TRBD1 matches 10 bases. Germline lookup yields CDR1 SGHVS and CDR2 FNYEAQ. The CDR3 has 14 amino acids. Germline trimming cut 8 bases from V and 8 bases from J; bases unmatched to any gene: 8. The CDR3 DNA reads as TGTGCCAGCCGAGCGGGGACAGGGGAAGAAAAACTGTTTTTT. The encoded protein is CASRAGTGEEKLFF.

This chain uses TRBV5-1 with TRBJ1-3; no clear D. The CDR3 runs 16 residues. Germline V gene lookup returns CDR1 SGHRS and CDR2 YFSETQ. V shed 0 bases and J shed 0 bases, with 10 bases lying between them. The CDR3 loop is CASSLGVSLSGNTIYF. CDR3 in DNA: TGCGCCAGCAGCTTGGGCGTATCCCTCTCTGGAAACACCATATATTTT. Full variable domain (remainder filled in from reference TRBV5-1 and TRBJ1-3): KAGVTQTPRYLIKTRGQQVTLSCSPISGHRSVSWYQQTPGQGLQFLFEYFSETQRNKGNFPGRFSGRQFSNSRSEMNVSTLELGDSALYLCASSLGVSLSGNTIYFGEGSWLTVV.

V is TRBV9 and J is TRBJ1-6; 7 bases map to TRBD1. The CDR3 runs to 16 residues. The junction had 5 bases not matched to a gene; V was cut back by 3 bases and J by 2 bases. Germline V gene sequence: CDR1 SGDLS, CDR2 YYNGEE. Here the CDR3 reads CASSGDSGPYNSPLHF. CDR3 coding DNA: TGTGCCAGCAGCGGGGACAGTGGGCCCTATAATTCACCCCTCCACTTT.

The J gene is TRBJ2-2, the V gene TRBV9, with a possible D match to TRBD1 (6 bases). V lost 1 base, J lost 0 bases, and 10 bases lay in between. CDR1 and CDR2 (germline): SGDLS, YYNGEE. The CDR3 totals 16 residues. The CDR3 is CASSVSGQPNTGELFF. DNA of the CDR3: TGTGCCAGCAGCGTAAGCGGACAGCCGAACACCGGGGAGCTGTTTTTT.

The J gene is TRBJ2-3, the V gene TRBV4-1; weak D call: TRBD1 (5 bases). Germline loops: CDR1 MGHRA, CDR2 YSYEKL. The CDR3 loop spans 14 amino acids. Trimming removed 5 bases from V and 6 bases from J, with 15 bases in between. The CDR3: CASSLRGFPDTQYF. The DNA for the CDR3 is TGCGCCAGCAGCTTAAGGGGCTTCCCTGATACGCAGTATTTT.

In regard to this clone: Germline is not matched at one junction end, which may reflect a read error. In DNA, the CDR3 is TGTGCTAGCAGCTCGGACAGGGGAGAGACCCAGTACTTC. This gives the protein CASSSDRGETQYF. The chain is built from TRBV7-7 and TRBJ2-5; 9 bases are shared with TRBD1. Germline lookup yields CDR1 SSHAT and CDR2 FNYEAQ (reference sequence). The length of the CDR3 is 13 residues.

This clone was observed a single time. V is TRBV5-1 and J is TRBJ2-1, with 7 nucleotides matching TRBD2. CDR3 length equals 14 residues. V dropped 4 bases and J dropped 9; count of bases not matched to a gene: 10. The germline gives CDR1 SGHRS, CDR2 YFSETQ. The CDR3 DNA reads TGCGCCAGCAGCAGCGAGGCCGGGGGGTTTGAGCAGTTCTTC. This translates into CASSSEAGGFEQFF.

This chain links TRBV4-3 with TRBJ2-6; D gene ambiguous. This CDR3 has 13 residues. Germline V gives CDR1 LGHNA, CDR2 YSLEER. The V end lost 3 bases, the J end lost 11 bases, and 11 bases lay between the germline ends. CDR3 nucleotides: TGCGCCAGCAGCCACACTCCAAGGGACGTCCTGACTTTC. Its protein product is CASSHTPRDVLTF.

The chain recombines TRBV7-2 with TRBJ2-5; 13 positions match TRBD2. The CDR3 runs 16 residues. Germline V gene lookup returns CDR1 SGHTA and CDR2 FQGNSA. V dropped 4 bases and J dropped 0; count of bases not matched to a gene: 2. CDR3 DNA sequence: TGTGCCAGCAGCTGGGGACTAGCGGGGCACCAAGAGACCCAGTACTTC. As protein: CASSWGLAGHQETQYF.

V gene TRBV11-3 combines with J gene TRBJ2-3; possibly TRBD1 for D (5 bases). Trimming left V 7 bases short and J 14 bases short, with 25 bases between. This CDR3 spans 14 amino acids. Germline V gene lookup returns CDR1 SGHNT and CDR2 YENEEA. Written as DNA, the CDR3 is TGTGCCAGCACCTTTCCCCTAGACAGTTCAGTTCTGTATTTT. This gives the protein CASTFPLDSSVLYF.

The rearrangement links TRBV2 to TRBJ2-7; TRBD1 agrees at 12 bases. Germline V gene data show CDR1 as SNHLY and CDR2 as FYNNEI. V lost 5 bases, J lost 4 bases, and 12 bases stayed unmatched. The CDR3 is made up of 17 amino acids. CDR3 protein: CASSHYSGTGGSYEQYF. CDR3 in DNA: TGTGCCAGCAGTCACTACTCCGGGACAGGGGGCTCTTACGAGCAGTACTTC.

The rearrangement uses TRBV28 and TRBJ1-4; TRBD1 might be the D (5 bases). CDR1 is MDHEN and CDR2 is SYDVKM in the germline V gene. The CDR3 is made up of 15 amino acids. V was pared by 6 bases and J by 5 bases, with 16 bases between. The CDR3: CASSPDGDLNEKLFF. The CDR3 coding sequence is TGTGCCAGCAGCCCCGATGGGGACTTAAATGAAAAACTGTTTTTT.

This sequence joins TRBV11-3 and TRBJ2-5; D could derive from TRBD1 or TRBD2 (5 bases each). Germline-derived CDR1 and CDR2 are SGHNT and YENEEA. CDR3 size: 15 residues. Trimming took off 5 bases at V and 2 bases at J, with 15 bases between the two ends. The CDR3 spells CASSRRDGRQETQYF. The CDR3 DNA sequence: TGTGCCAGCAGCCGCCGGGACGGAAGACAAGAGACCCAGTACTTC.

The table lists this clone with a count of one. The chain combines TRBV10-3 with TRBJ1-6, with unresolved D. The V end was cut by 4 bases, the J end by 12 bases, with 19 bases between. CDR3 length equals 15 residues. Germline V CDR1 and CDR2: ENHRY, SYGVKD. CDR3 nucleotides: TGTGCCATCAGTGGGGGAGGTGGTTCCGAGGTACCCCTCCACTTT. Encoded protein: CAISGGGGSEVPLHF.

The chain joins TRBV27 to TRBJ1-5; 9 bases line up with TRBD1. The V segment lost 5 bases and the J segment 2 bases; nucleotides outside the gene matches: 4. The CDR3 runs to 15 residues. Germline V lookup: CDR1 MNHEY, CDR2 SMNVEV (reference sequence). The CDR3 region has the DNA TGTGCCAGCAGTGGACAGGGGAGAGGCAATCAGCCCCAGCATTTT. Amino acids: CASSGQGRGNQPQHF.

The chain uses TRBV5-1 and TRBJ1-4, with D maybe TRBD1 (5 bases). Trimming left V 5 bases short and J 4 bases short, with 12 bases between. There are 14 residues in the CDR3. Germline CDR1 SGHRS, CDR2 YFSETQ. The CDR3 DNA follows: TGCGCCAGCAGTGCAAAGGGGAGTAATGAAAAACTGTTTTTT. Its translation is CASSAKGSNEKLFF.

The CDR3 protein is CASSFWDRPYEQYF. The DNA of the CDR3 is TGTGCCAGCAGCTTTTGGGACCGACCCTACGAGCAGTACTTC. The V call is TRBV5-6, the J call TRBJ2-7, with D perhaps TRBD1 or TRBD2 (5 bases each). The germline V gene has CDR1 SGHDT and CDR2 YYEEEE. The CDR3 covers 14 residues. V gave up 2 bases and J gave up 2 bases, with 11 bases separating them.

In this sample, this clone turned up once. This chain links TRBV2 with TRBJ1-2; D call uncertain. Between the trimmed V and J ends, which lost 6 bases and 4 bases, there was a span of 9 bases. Germline CDR1 SNHLY, CDR2 FYNNEI. The CDR3 runs to 12 residues. The DNA of the CDR3 is TGTGCCAGCAGGAGTGTGAGCTATGGCTACACCTTC. Translated: CASRSVSYGYTF.